The 5 T cell receptor beta chains in this list originate from one sample, sequenced in a study of shared T cell receptors in the human thymus. Clones were sequenced by immunoSEQ multiplex PCR, and TCRdb holds only the in-frame ones, with some missing. In the table there are 700,000 to 750,000 clones, approximately 85% of which are singletons. These data were also reused for a study on human thymus T cells.

The specimen was thymocytes. The receptors stem from a girl under two years old with a congenital heart defect.

The CDR3 sequence is CASSFRLGTRQGADGYTF. In DNA, the CDR3 is TGTGCCAGCAGCTTCAGGTTGGGTACCCGACAGGGGGCGGATGGCTACACCTTC. This sequence joins TRBV7-8 and TRBJ1-2, with 10 bases that match TRBD1. In germline, CDR1 is SGHVS, CDR2 FQNEAQ. Trimming at V came to 3 bases and at J to 6 bases, leaving 16 bases not matched to a gene. The CDR3 has 18 residues.

CDR3 bases: TGTGCCAGCAGTTTTAAGAAACAGGGGGGCCACTATGGCTACACCTTC. Encoded protein: CASSFKKQGGHYGYTF. The chain couples TRBV11-2 to TRBJ1-2; the match to TRBD1 covers 8 bases. J was trimmed by 3 bases and V by 6 bases; bases with no gene match: 12. The CDR3 length is 16 residues. Looked up from germline, CDR1 is SGHAT and CDR2 is FQNNGV.

This chain uses TRBV5-8 with TRBJ2-3; 14 bases are a match to TRBD2. This CDR3 region has 18 residues. V lost 4 bases to trimming and J lost 2 bases; unmatched junction nucleotides: 9. CDR1 and CDR2 (germline): SGHTS, YDEGEE. The CDR3 sequence is CASSPWTSGGYSTDTQYF. Written as DNA, the CDR3 is TGTGCCAGCAGCCCCTGGACTAGCGGGGGGTATTCCACAGATACGCAGTATTTT.

The V call is TRBV7-8, the J call TRBJ1-4; D not resolved. Germline CDR1 and CDR2: SGHVS and FQNEAQ. V gave up 5 bases and J gave up 8 bases, with 21 bases separating them. The CDR3 runs to 16 residues. The CDR3, as DNA: TGTGCCAGCAGCGGCCATTGGGGAGGGATGAGGGAAAAACTGTTTTTT. Translation: CASSGHWGGMREKLFF.

This chain uses TRBV23-1 with TRBJ2-7; D call uncertain. TRBV23-1 is an open reading frame, and its role is uncertain. CDR3 length: 14 amino acids. Trimming left V 9 bases short and J 2 bases short, with 17 bases between. As DNA, the CDR3 is TGCGCCAGGAGACCCATACACAGTACCTACGAGCAGTACTTC. It codes for CARRPIHSTYEQYF.